Below are 13 T cell receptor beta chains sequenced from a single sample in a study of spatial heterogeneity in lung cancer. TCRdb redid the calling of the 5' RACE reads with MiXCR, one entry per CDR3 protein. This table holds fewer than 45,000 distinct CDR3 sequences, approximately 6.3% found once. The time point was: sample taken at primary tumor resection. Sequencing was performed on PBMCs, taken at surgery. These TCRs come from a female donor with early-stage non-small cell lung cancer.

This clonotype was observed many times. V and J are TRBV7-9 and TRBJ2-6, with 8 bases aligning to TRBD1. The trim removed 5 bases at V and 2 bases at J, leaving 8 bases unmatched. The CDR3 runs to 17 residues. CDR1 is SEHNR, CDR2 FQNEAQ, per germline (reference sequence). The CDR3 is CASSRGQGRTGANVLTF. CDR3 sequence (DNA): TGTGCCAGCAGCCGTGGACAGGGAAGAACTGGGGCCAACGTCCTGACTTTC.

Written as DNA, the CDR3 is TGCAGCGTTGAAGACCAACACAGGGGGTCCTACGAGCAGTACTTC. Translated: CSVEDQHRGSYEQYF. V is TRBV29-1 and J is TRBJ2-7; 8 bases map to TRBD1. In germline, CDR1 is SQVTM, CDR2 ANQGSEA. The length of the CDR3 is 15 residues. The J segment lost 1 base and the V segment lost 0 bases, leaving 5 bases of the junction unmatched.

The chain is built from TRBV3-1 and TRBJ2-3; D remains ambiguous. The V gene lost 6 bases and the J gene lost 4 bases, with 17 bases spanning the gap. CDR3 length: 15 residues. Germline CDR1 LGHDT, CDR2 YNNKEL (reference sequence). CDR3 residues: CASSPPAPGPDTQYF. CDR3 bases: TGTGCCAGCAGTCCACCAGCGCCAGGTCCAGATACGCAGTATTTT.

In this sample, this clonotype turned up many times. V and J are TRBV28 and TRBJ2-6; 9 bases are a match to TRBD1. The CDR3 has 17 amino acids. After removal of 8 bases from V and 1 base from J, the junction contained 9 bases not matched to a gene. The germline V gene has CDR1 MDHEN and CDR2 SYDVKM. Here the CDR3 reads CASGTGGPLSGANVLTF. The CDR3 DNA reads as TGTGCCAGCGGAACAGGGGGCCCCCTTTCTGGGGCCAACGTCCTGACTTTC.

This clonotype has ten or more counts. The rearrangement links TRBV20-1 to TRBJ2-7; a possible D gene is TRBD2 (6 bases). Trimming cost V 2 bases and J 2 bases, with 10 bases left between them. From germline, CDR1 is DFQATT and CDR2 SNEGSKA (reference sequence). The CDR3 is 13 amino acids. The CDR3 loop is CSARRGSAYEQYF. The CDR3 DNA is TGCAGTGCTAGACGGGGGTCCGCCTACGAGCAGTACTTC.

This clonotype was seen only a few times. CDR3 amino acids: CATSSRGNTEAFF. CDR3 bases: TGTGCCACCAGCAGCAGGGGGAACACTGAAGCTTTCTTT. This chain connects TRBV15 to TRBJ1-1; a weak D match, TRBD1 (6 bases). This CDR3 contains 13 residues. Germline values: CDR1 LNHNV, CDR2 YYDKDF (reference sequence). The V gene lost 3 bases and the J gene lost 1 base, with 6 bases spanning the gap.

This clonotype was recorded many times. The rearrangement joins TRBV7-6 to TRBJ2-5, with D unclear. V was clipped by 6 bases and J by 7 bases, with 12 bases between them. The CDR3 is made up of 12 amino acids. CDR1 is SGHVS, CDR2 FNYEAQ, per germline. The CDR3 DNA sequence: TGTGCCAGCAGTTCCCCTCGTGGGACCCAGTACTTC. It yields the protein CASSSPRGTQYF.

This clonotype was recorded many times. The CDR3 is CASSYSDNEQFF. CDR3 DNA: TGTGCCAGCAGCTACTCGGACAATGAGCAGTTCTTC. The chain carries TRBV7-8 and TRBJ2-1; D gene unclear. Trimming cost V 4 bases and J 5 bases, with 6 bases left between them. The germline V gene has CDR1 SGHVS and CDR2 FQNEAQ. The CDR3 runs to 12 residues.

The gene calls are TRBV30 and TRBJ1-1, with no clear D. Germline CDR1 reads GTSNPN; CDR2 reads SVGIG (reference sequence). The CDR3 runs 11 residues. The V and J ends lost 4 bases and 5 bases respectively, with 8 bases between them. CDR3 in DNA: TGTGCCTGGACGCTGGGGACTGAAGCTTTCTTT. Its translation: CAWTLGTEAFF.

This clonotype was seen ten or more times. The rearrangement uses TRBV12-3 or TRBV12-4 and TRBJ2-3; 8 bases line up with TRBD2. The trim removed 5 bases at V and 0 bases at J, leaving 7 bases unmatched. This CDR3 spans 16 amino acids. The DNA of the CDR3 is TGTGCCAGCAGTCGTGCCGGACTAGCAAGCACAGATACGCAGTATTTT. The encoded protein is CASSRAGLASTDTQYF.

This clonotype was counted a few times. The chain combines TRBV7-2 with TRBJ2-1; D remains ambiguous. V was clipped by 5 bases and J by 1 base, with 3 bases between them. Germline V CDR1 and CDR2: SGHTA, FQGNSA. The CDR3 loop spans 12 amino acids. The CDR3 loop is CASSISYNEQFF. CDR3 DNA sequence: TGTGCCAGCAGCATTTCCTACAATGAGCAGTTCTTC.

This clonotype showed up many times. The V call is TRBV15, the J call TRBJ1-5; no definite D call. Trimming removed 0 bases at V and 7 bases at J, with 7 bases between. CDR1 and CDR2 from the germline V gene are LNHNV and YYDKDF (reference sequence). CDR3 length equals 13 residues. CDR3 residues: CATSRDPKQPQHF. CDR3 DNA: TGTGCCACCAGCAGAGATCCGAAGCAGCCCCAGCATTTT.

This clonotype has just a few counts. The CDR3: CASSRDWYVETQYF. CDR3 nucleotide sequence: TGTGCCAGCAGCCGTGATTGGTACGTGGAGACCCAGTACTTC. The chain employs TRBV7-2 and TRBJ2-5, with D unresolved. CDR3 length: 14 residues. V dropped 5 bases and J dropped 5 bases, with 15 bases sitting between them. Germline lookup yields CDR1 SGHTA and CDR2 FQGNSA.